The clone carrying this T cell receptor beta chain was seen more than once but under ten times. Its target is not known. The sample originates from a study of somatic mutations in cytotoxic T cells in rheumatoid arthritis. General study points: In the expanded CD8+ clones, the antigen targets remained unknown. Within the rheumatoid arthritis patients, CD8+ clonality went up as age increased (Spearman r ~ 0.47). The same was not true of the healthy controls.

This CDR3 region has 15 residues. Germline-derived CDR1 and CDR2 are MDHEN and SYDVKM. V was trimmed by 8 bases and J by 0 bases, leaving 14 bases between them. Under the authors' procedure: Matching published virus-specific TCRB sequences was rare for patient CD8+ clones that were larger than 1%. Repertoires were generated with immunoSEQ multiplex PCR, while TCRdb's copy carries only in-frame clones and drops some. V, J and clone size reflect that table, while D and trimming were determined from the DNA. The top ten hold about a sixth of the sample, which has 6,000 to 8,000 clones, 65% to 80% seen once. Flow cytometry was used to check the purity of CD4+ and CD8+ cells, which had been isolated by positive magnetic bead selection.

V and J are TRBV28 and TRBJ2-1; D is possibly TRBD2 (6 bases). The sequence came from an adult with rheumatoid arthritis. Sequencing used CD8+ T cells sorted from blood. Here the CDR3 DNA reads TGTGCCAGCCGAAGGGACTCTAGCTCCTACAATGAGCAGTTCTTC. It specifies CASRRDSSSYNEQFF.